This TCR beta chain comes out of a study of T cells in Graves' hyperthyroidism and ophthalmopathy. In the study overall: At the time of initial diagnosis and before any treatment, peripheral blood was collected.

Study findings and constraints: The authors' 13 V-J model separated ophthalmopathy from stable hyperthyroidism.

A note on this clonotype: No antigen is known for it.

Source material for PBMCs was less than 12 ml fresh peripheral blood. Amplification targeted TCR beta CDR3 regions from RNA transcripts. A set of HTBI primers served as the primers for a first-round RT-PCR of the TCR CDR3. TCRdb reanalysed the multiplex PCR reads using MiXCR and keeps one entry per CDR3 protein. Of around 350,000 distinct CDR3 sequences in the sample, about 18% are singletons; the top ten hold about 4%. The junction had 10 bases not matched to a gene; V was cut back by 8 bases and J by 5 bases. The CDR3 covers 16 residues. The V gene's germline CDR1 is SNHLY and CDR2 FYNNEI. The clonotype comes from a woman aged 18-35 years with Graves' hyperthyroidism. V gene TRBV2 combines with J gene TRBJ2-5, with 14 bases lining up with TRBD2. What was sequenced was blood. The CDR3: CASLRLAGGPRETQYF. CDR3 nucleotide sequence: TGTGCCAGCCTTCGACTAGCGGGAGGGCCACGGGAGACCCAGTACTTC.